The 30 T cell receptor beta chains presented below share a single source sample, sequenced in a study of blood T cells in healthy people across ages. The use of a sample-barcoded 5' primer and a J-beta primer mix characterized a second PCR of roughly 6 to 11 cycles. TCRdb itself ran the 5' RACE reads through MiXCR, one entry per CDR3 protein. The repertoire has roughly 700,000 distinct CDR3 sequences, 20% to 30% of them found once; the top ten carry under 10%. In addition, the sample was reused for a study of T cells of mothers and their children.

The source material was blood. These receptors were taken from a boy between 5 and 17 years old in good health.

The V gene is TRBV27, the J gene TRBJ2-1; 10 bases match TRBD2. Germline CDR1 reads MNHEY; CDR2 reads SMNVEV (reference sequence). CDR3 length: 15 residues. Trimming cost V 5 bases and J 5 bases; bases outside gene matches: 6. The CDR3 nucleotides are TGTGCCAGCAGTCCTAGCGGGAGAAACAACAATGAGCAGTTCTTC. Its translation is CASSPSGRNNNEQFF.

The chain combines TRBV7-2 with TRBJ2-1; 11 nucleotides match TRBD2. Germline values: CDR1 SGHTA, CDR2 FQGNSA. CDR3 length: 15 residues. V lost 4 bases and J lost 8; bases outside the gene matches: 7. Here the CDR3 DNA reads TGTGCCAGCAGCTCGGGACTAGCGGTACAGGATGAGCAGTTCTTC. It codes for CASSSGLAVQDEQFF.

This clonotype turned up a few times. The V and J genes are TRBV29-1 and TRBJ1-1; maybe TRBD1 (6 bases). Germline values: CDR1 SQVTM, CDR2 ANQGSEA. The CDR3 is 15 residues long. Trimming left V 5 bases short and J 4 bases short, with 20 bases between. This CDR3 is CSVQLQGRFGTEAFF. The DNA for the CDR3 is TGCAGCGTTCAACTGCAGGGGAGATTTGGCACTGAAGCTTTCTTT.

This clonotype was detected a few times. In DNA, the CDR3 is TGTGCCAGCAGCGGAGGAGGTTCAGGCGATGAAAAACTGTTTTTT. Protein product: CASSGGGSGDEKLFF. This sequence joins TRBV9 and TRBJ1-4; D not certain. Germline CDR1 and CDR2: SGDLS and YYNGEE. The CDR3 runs to 15 residues. V lost 3 bases to trimming and J lost 6 bases, with 15 bases between them. The entire variable domain, with the rest obtained from reference TRBV9 and TRBJ1-4, is as follows: DSGVTQTPKHLITATGQRVTLRCSPRSGDLSVYWYQQSLDQGLQFLIQYYNGEERAKGNILERFSAQQFPDLHSELNLSSLELGDSALYFCASSGGGSGDEKLFFGSGTQLSVL.

The chain links TRBV20-1 to TRBJ1-6; the D is unclear. Germline assignment: CDR1 DFQATT and CDR2 SNEGSKA (reference sequence). Trimming took off 5 bases at V and 0 bases at J, with 11 bases between the two ends. The CDR3 covers 15 residues. CDR3 in DNA: TGCAGTGCTGCGGATGGGGTCTCCTATAATTCACCCCTCCACTTT. Residues: CSAADGVSYNSPLHF.

This chain connects TRBV6-1 to TRBJ2-4, with 10 bases identical to TRBD2. Per germline, CDR1 MNHNS and CDR2 SASEGT. V shed 2 bases, J shed 7 bases, and the junction held 5 bases outside the gene matches. This CDR3 region has 15 residues. Here the CDR3 reads CASSESLAGENIQYF. For the CDR3, the DNA is TGTGCCAGCAGTGAATCGCTAGCGGGGGAGAACATTCAGTACTTC.

The chain employs TRBV11-2 and TRBJ2-1; D perhaps matches TRBD1 (6 bases). The J call may be in error: the DNA end matches TRBJ2-7 better. The germline V gene has CDR1 SGHAT and CDR2 FQNNGV. The CDR3 has 15 residues. The CDR3 DNA reads as TGTGCCAGCAGCTTAGGAACCAGGGGCCCTGCCGAGCAGTACTTC. This gives the protein CASSLGTRGPAEQYF.

The chain's CDR3 is CASSYDRPNEQYF. The CDR3 nucleotides are TGTGCCAGCAGTTACGACAGGCCTAACGAGCAGTACTTC. The chain employs TRBV6-6 and TRBJ2-7; tentatively, D is TRBD1 (6 bases). The germline CDR1 and CDR2 sequences are MNHNY and SVGAGI (reference sequence). The length of the CDR3 is 13 residues. V lost 2 bases and J 5 bases, leaving 10 bases between the germline ends.

The chain joins TRBV2 to TRBJ2-5; D may be TRBD2 (6 bases). CDR3 length: 16 residues. V lost 4 bases, J lost 7 bases, and 22 bases lay in between. Germline V CDR1 and CDR2: SNHLY, FYNNEI. This CDR3 is CASSASGQPLPRTQYF. The CDR3, as DNA: TGTGCCAGCAGTGCCAGCGGGCAGCCCCTACCACGGACCCAGTACTTC.

The genes are TRBV12-3 or TRBV12-4 and TRBJ2-7; D not resolved. V shed 8 bases and J shed 2 bases, with 13 bases lying between them. The CDR3 runs to 13 residues. The chain's CDR3 is CASRADQAYEQYF. In DNA, the CDR3 is TGTGCCAGCCGGGCAGATCAAGCCTACGAGCAGTACTTC.

This rearrangement joins TRBV10-3 to TRBJ1-1; D is possibly TRBD1 (6 bases). The V gene's germline CDR1 is ENHRY and CDR2 SYGVKD. V lost 2 bases and J lost 0, with 10 bases in between. The CDR3 is 15 residues long. The CDR3 reads CAISEARGLNTEAFF. The CDR3, as DNA: TGTGCCATCAGTGAGGCGCGGGGGCTGAACACTGAAGCTTTCTTT.

The J gene is TRBJ2-7, the V gene TRBV6-2 or TRBV6-3; D is possibly TRBD1 (5 bases). CDR1 and CDR2 from the germline V gene are MNHEY and SVGEGT. V lost 5 bases and J 3 bases, leaving 11 bases between the germline ends. The CDR3 spans 13 residues. The CDR3 protein is CASSPFDSYEQYF. CDR3 nucleotides: TGTGCCAGCAGTCCCTTCGACAGCTACGAGCAGTACTTC.

This clonotype appeared a few times. This sequence joins TRBV29-1 and TRBJ1-3; D is possibly TRBD1 (5 bases). Germline V gene data show CDR1 as SQVTM and CDR2 as ANQGSEA. The CDR3 sequence is 13 residues long. Trimming shortened V by 5 bases and J by 5 bases, and 13 bases separated the two germline ends. The CDR3 loop is CSVRQGVRNTIYF. The CDR3 DNA sequence: TGCAGCGTTCGGCAGGGAGTACGAAACACCATATATTTT.

The V and J genes are TRBV7-2 and TRBJ2-7; possible D gene TRBD2, 5 bases. The CDR3 has 14 amino acids. CDR1 is SGHTA, CDR2 FQGNSA, per germline. The ends were cut back, 3 bases at V and 7 bases at J, with 16 bases in the middle. Here the CDR3 reads CASSFRRIGVEQYF. CDR3 nucleotides: TGTGCCAGCAGCTTTAGGCGGATCGGGGTAGAGCAGTACTTC. Full variable domain (outside the CDR3, taken from reference TRBV7-2 and TRBJ2-7): GAGVSQSPSNKVTEKGKDVELRCDPISGHTALYWYRQSLGQGLEFLIYFQGNSAPDKSGLPSDRFSAERTGGSVSTLTIQRTQQEDSAVYLCASSFRRIGVEQYFGPGTRLTVT.

The table lists this clonotype with many counts. V and J are TRBV28 and TRBJ2-1, with D maybe TRBD1 (7 bases). Trimming stripped 7 bases from V and 2 bases from J, with 12 bases between. This CDR3 has 14 amino acids. Germline V gene lookup returns CDR1 MDHEN and CDR2 SYDVKM. CDR3 in amino acids: CASNPGGPYNEQFF. The CDR3 DNA sequence: TGTGCCAGCAACCCAGGGGGGCCCTACAATGAGCAGTTCTTC.

The CDR3 region is CSVEGSQETQYF. CDR3 nucleotides: TGCAGCGTTGAAGGTTCCCAAGAGACCCAGTACTTC. The chain uses TRBV29-1 and TRBJ2-5; D not certain. CDR1 is SQVTM and CDR2 is ANQGSEA in the germline V gene. The CDR3 runs to 12 residues. Trimming stripped 1 base from V and 1 base from J, with 4 bases between.

The chain couples TRBV7-6 to TRBJ1-4; possible D gene TRBD1, 5 bases. This CDR3 spans 15 amino acids. Germline CDR1 is SGHVS and CDR2 is FNYEAQ. Trimming removed 5 bases at V and 9 bases at J, with 19 bases between. The CDR3 loop reads CASSPPDTPLQKLFF. The CDR3 nucleotides are TGTGCCAGCAGCCCACCGGACACCCCCCTGCAAAAACTGTTTTTT.

The genes are TRBV20-1 and TRBJ2-1, with 12 bases that match TRBD2. The V segment lost 6 bases and the J segment 8 bases; nucleotides outside the gene matches: 5. The germline V gene has CDR1 DFQATT and CDR2 SNEGSKA (reference sequence). This CDR3 is 13 amino acids long. In DNA, the CDR3 is TGCAGTGCCCCGACTAGCGGGAGTTATGAGCAGTTCTTC. Its translation is CSAPTSGSYEQFF.

This clonotype was picked up a small number of times. The chain uses TRBV5-5 and TRBJ2-5; no reliable D call. CDR3 length: 14 residues. V lost 2 bases, J lost 0 bases, and 8 bases lay in between. CDR1 is SGHKS, CDR2 YYEKEE, per germline (reference sequence). As DNA, the CDR3 is TGTGCCAGCAGCTTCGGCAGCAACCAAGAGACCCAGTACTTC. It specifies CASSFGSNQETQYF.

This clonotype turned up a few times. The genes are TRBV7-2 and TRBJ1-5; 9 bases are a match to TRBD1. There are 15 residues in the CDR3. CDR1 and CDR2 (germline): SGHTA, FQGNSA. J lost 6 bases, V lost 1 base, and 4 bases had no gene match. The CDR3: CASSLGQGVFQPQHF. In DNA, the CDR3 is TGTGCCAGCAGCTTAGGACAGGGGGTTTTTCAGCCCCAGCATTTT.

In this sample, this clonotype turned up a few times. The chain combines TRBV5-1 with TRBJ1-1; D gene unclear. V was trimmed by 7 bases and J by 4 bases, leaving 8 bases between them. The CDR3 consists of 11 residues. Germline loops: CDR1 SGHRS, CDR2 YFSETQ. The CDR3 nucleotides read TGCGCCAGCGTCGCAGGCACTGAAGCTTTCTTT. Its translation is CASVAGTEAFF. Drawing the rest from reference TRBV5-1 and TRBJ1-1, the complete variable domain is KAGVTQTPRYLIKTRGQQVTLSCSPISGHRSVSWYQQTPGQGLQFLFEYFSETQRNKGNFPGRFSGRQFSNSRSEMNVSTLELGDSALYLCASVAGTEAFFGQGTRLTVV.

V usage is TRBV7-2 and J usage is TRBJ2-1; a possible D gene is TRBD2 (6 bases). TRBJ2-7 explains the end of the DNA better; the J call may be wrong. Germline CDR1 and CDR2: SGHTA and FQGNSA. CDR3 size: 14 residues. CDR3 in DNA: TGTGCCAGCAGCTTAGTTGGCGGGGTTAACGAGCAGTACTTC. Its translation: CASSLVGGVNEQYF.

The rearrangement uses TRBV2 and TRBJ1-3; TRBD1 is a possible D gene (6 bases). The CDR3 has 14 amino acids. V shed 6 bases and J shed 7 bases, with 16 bases lying between them. The germline gives CDR1 SNHLY, CDR2 FYNNEI. The CDR3 is CASSLGQNYNTIYF. CDR3 DNA sequence: TGTGCCAGCAGCCTCGGACAGAATTACAACACCATATATTTT.

This clonotype was detected only a few times. The rearrangement links TRBV7-3 to TRBJ2-5; D call uncertain. Trimming removed 5 bases at V and 1 base at J, with 23 bases between. In germline, CDR1 is SGHTA, CDR2 FQGTGA. This CDR3 region has 18 residues. The CDR3 loop reads CASSKIKDRPDPQETQYF. The DNA of the CDR3 is TGTGCCAGCAGCAAAATTAAGGATCGGCCAGACCCCCAAGAGACCCAGTACTTC.

The table lists this clonotype with a few counts. V usage is TRBV5-1 and J usage is TRBJ2-1; TRBD1 is a possible D gene (6 bases). Germline V gene sequence: CDR1 SGHRS, CDR2 YFSETQ. V was pared by 0 bases and J by 5 bases, with 15 bases between. This CDR3 comprises 16 residues. Written as DNA, the CDR3 is TGCGCCAGCAGCTTGGAGGTTCAGGGGTTTAACAATGAGCAGTTCTTC. Its protein product is CASSLEVQGFNNEQFF. Looking up the rest from reference TRBV5-1 and TRBJ2-1 gives the full variable domain: KAGVTQTPRYLIKTRGQQVTLSCSPISGHRSVSWYQQTPGQGLQFLFEYFSETQRNKGNFPGRFSGRQFSNSRSEMNVSTLELGDSALYLCASSLEVQGFNNEQFFGPGTRLTVL.

This clonotype was seen once. V gene TRBV4-3 combines with J gene TRBJ2-1; D not resolved. V was pared by 3 bases and J by 10 bases, with 19 bases between. Germline CDR1 and CDR2: LGHNA and YSLEER. This CDR3 contains 15 residues. The CDR3 spells CASSHMTNGPGEQFF. The CDR3 nucleotides read TGCGCCAGCAGCCATATGACCAACGGACCGGGCGAGCAGTTCTTC.

The chain recombines TRBV5-6 with TRBJ2-7; 9 bases are shared with TRBD1. CDR1 and CDR2 from the germline V gene are SGHDT and YYEEEE. CDR3 length: 14 amino acids. The J segment lost 6 bases and the V segment lost 3 bases, leaving 7 bases of the junction unmatched. CDR3 loop: CASSWTGEYVEQYF. The CDR3 nucleotides are TGTGCCAGCAGCTGGACAGGGGAGTACGTCGAGCAGTACTTC. Full variable domain (missing parts from reference TRBV5-6 and TRBJ2-7): DAGVTQSPTHLIKTRGQQVTLRCSPKSGHDTVSWYQQALGQGPQFIFQYYEEEERQRGNFPDRFSGHQFPNYSSELNVNALLLGDSALYLCASSWTGEYVEQYFGPGTRLTVT.

CDR3 residues: CASSPGLAAREQYF. The CDR3 region has the DNA TGTGCCAGCAGCCCCGGACTAGCGGCCCGCGAGCAGTACTTC. The gene calls are TRBV13 and TRBJ2-7; 10 nucleotides line up with TRBD2. The CDR3 runs 14 residues. The V gene end was trimmed by 5 bases and the J gene end by 6 bases; junction bases not matched to a gene: 7. Looked up from germline, CDR1 is PRHDT and CDR2 is FYEKMQ (reference sequence).

This clonotype was seen just once. The chain has TRBV10-3 and TRBJ2-7, with 7 bases that match TRBD1. Per the germline V gene, CDR1 is ENHRY and CDR2 is SYGVKD. CDR3 length: 13 residues. Unmatched junction bases numbered 5, after V lost 7 bases and J lost 2 bases. The CDR3, as DNA: TGTGCCATCATGTCGAGGGGGCCCTACGAGCAGTACTTC. This gives the protein CAIMSRGPYEQYF.

The genes are TRBV12-3 or TRBV12-4 and TRBJ2-1, with D perhaps matching TRBD1 (6 bases). This CDR3 has 13 amino acids. CDR3 in amino acids: CAGARGPYNEQFF. CDR3 nucleotides: TGTGCAGGGGCCAGGGGCCCCTACAATGAGCAGTTCTTC.